The 18 T cell receptor beta chains in this list originate from one sample, sequenced in a study of blood T cell repertoires in COVID-19 (dated by TCRdb to the early 2020s). The library relied on the immunoSEQ multiplex PCR assay. Drawn from immuneACCESS, this table holds only the in-frame rearrangements with V and J called that TCRdb kept. Clones are partly lost; checked studies trace under half to an unresolved V gene and leave the rest unexplained. Counted in this sample were approximately 290,000 clones; roughly 92% of them appeared once. The top ten clones comprise over 2% of the sample. Material for sequencing was peripheral blood. These receptor sequences come from a woman younger than 45 with COVID-19, enrolled during active disease.

The rearrangement joins TRBV11-2 to TRBJ1-6; no firm D call. The V end was cut by 1 base, the J end by 7 bases, with 14 bases between. The CDR3 is 16 amino acids. Germline CDR1 is SGHAT and CDR2 is FQNNGV. CDR3 amino acids: CASSLVGRPGNSPLHF. The CDR3 coding sequence is TGTGCCAGCAGCTTAGTAGGCAGGCCTGGGAATTCACCCCTCCACTTT.

V is TRBV5-1 and J is TRBJ2-6, with 8 bases identical to TRBD2. The trim removed 3 bases at V and 0 bases at J, leaving 5 bases unmatched. The CDR3 extends over 17 amino acids. Looked up from germline, CDR1 is SGHRS and CDR2 is YFSETQ. This CDR3 reads CASSSTGTSSGANVLTF. The CDR3 nucleotides read TGCGCCAGCAGCTCTACCGGGACTAGCTCTGGGGCCAACGTCCTGACTTTC.

CDR3 bases: TGTGCCACCAGCAAGCGACAGGGGATAACTAATGAAAAACTGTTTTTT. Amino acid sequence: CATSKRQGITNEKLFF. The chain recombines TRBV15 with TRBJ1-4, with 8 bases matching TRBD1. Germline V lookup: CDR1 LNHNV, CDR2 YYDKDF (reference sequence). J was trimmed by 1 base and V by 4 bases; bases with no gene match: 5. The CDR3 covers 16 residues. Complete variable domain (other parts from reference TRBV15 and TRBJ1-4): DAMVIQNPRYQVTQFGKPVTLSCSQTLNHNVMYWYQQKSSQAPKLLFHYYDKDFNNEADTPDNFQSRRPNTSFCFLDIRSPGLGDTAMYLCATSKRQGITNEKLFFGSGTQLSVL.

The chain combines TRBV19 with TRBJ1-2, with 7 bases that match TRBD1. This CDR3 region has 13 residues. After removal of 6 bases from V and 9 bases from J, the junction contained 10 bases not matched to a gene. CDR1 LNHDA and CDR2 SQIVND come from the germline V gene (reference sequence). CDR3 DNA sequence: TGTGCCAGTAGCCCGACAGGGCCGGGAAGCTACACCTTC. Protein: CASSPTGPGSYTF.

The CDR3 DNA sequence: TGTGCCAGCAGCTTGGCGGGAGGAGAGCAGTACTTC. This codes for CASSLAGGEQYF. This rearrangement joins TRBV5-8 to TRBJ2-7; the match to TRBD2 covers 7 bases. Germline V CDR1 and CDR2: SGHTS, YDEGEE. The CDR3 has 12 amino acids. Trimming cost V 0 bases and J 7 bases; bases outside gene matches: 1.

The chain joins TRBV27 to TRBJ1-4; 8 bases align to TRBD1. CDR1 MNHEY and CDR2 SMNVEV come from the germline V gene (reference sequence). V gave up 8 bases and J gave up 8 bases; unmatched junction bases: 13. This CDR3 has 15 residues. The CDR3 coding sequence is TGTGCCAGCTCAACCCAGGGGGCGACGTCCGAAAAACTGTTTTTT. It specifies CASSTQGATSEKLFF.

This rearrangement joins TRBV7-8 to TRBJ2-1; maybe TRBD1 (6 bases). The CDR3 has 15 residues. V was cut by 2 bases and J by 4 bases, with 12 bases left in between. Germline V CDR1 and CDR2: SGHVS, FQNEAQ. CDR3 bases: TGTGCCAGCAGCTTATGGGGGCCGGGATACAATGAGCAGTTCTTC. It specifies CASSLWGPGYNEQFF.

The chain joins TRBV5-1 to TRBJ1-6, with 7 bases that match TRBD1. The V segment lost 0 bases and the J segment 10 bases; nucleotides outside the gene matches: 4. The germline V gene has CDR1 SGHRS and CDR2 YFSETQ. This CDR3 is 14 amino acids long. Written as DNA, the CDR3 is TGCGCCAGCAGCTTGGAACAGGGGTGGTCACCCCTCCACTTT. This sequence encodes CASSLEQGWSPLHF.

The chain links TRBV7-8 to TRBJ1-2; D call uncertain. Per germline, CDR1 SGHVS and CDR2 FQNEAQ. CDR3 length equals 14 residues. The V end was cut by 5 bases, the J end by 0 bases, with 10 bases between. The CDR3 sequence: CASSQRTTNYGYTF. DNA for the CDR3: TGTGCCAGCAGCCAACGGACTACTAACTATGGCTACACCTTC. The full variable domain, completed using reference TRBV7-8 and TRBJ1-2, is GAGVSQSPRYKVAKRGQDVALRCDPISGHVSLFWYQQALGQGPEFLTYFQNEAQLDKSGLPSDRFFAERPEGSVSTLKIQRTQQEDSAVYLCASSQRTTNYGYTFGSGTRLTVV.

The chain combines TRBV18 with TRBJ1-6; no reliable D call. This CDR3 spans 14 amino acids. CDR1 is KGHSH, CDR2 LQKENI, per germline. V lost 4 bases to trimming and J lost 0 bases, with 4 bases between them. This CDR3 is CASSRSSYNSPLHF. Written as DNA, the CDR3 is TGTGCCAGCTCACGGAGCTCCTATAATTCACCCCTCCACTTT.

Here the CDR3 reads CASSLNLPAGEQFF. The CDR3 nucleotides are TGTGCCAGCAGCTTAAATCTTCCGGCGGGTGAGCAGTTCTTC. The rearrangement links TRBV7-3 to TRBJ2-1, with D possibly being TRBD2 (5 bases). Trimming pared 1 base from V and 9 bases from J, leaving 13 bases between. The CDR3 is 14 residues long. CDR1 and CDR2 from the germline V gene are SGHTA and FQGTGA.

The chain couples TRBV6-6 to TRBJ2-1, with TRBD2 matching over 10 bases. Germline V gives CDR1 MNHNY, CDR2 SVGAGI (reference sequence). CDR3 length equals 15 residues. Trimming removed 6 bases from V and 3 bases from J; junction bases left unmatched: 5. The CDR3 bases are TGTGCCAGCAGCCCCCCTAGCGGGAGCTACAATGAGCAGTTCTTC. Amino acids: CASSPPSGSYNEQFF.

V is TRBV5-1 and J is TRBJ1-1; 9 bases match TRBD1. V was clipped by 2 bases and J by 4 bases; unmatched bases: 6. The CDR3 covers 15 residues. Germline CDR1 SGHRS, CDR2 YFSETQ. The DNA of the CDR3 is TGCGCCAGCAGCTTACGGACAGGGGACTCCACTGAAGCTTTCTTT. It encodes CASSLRTGDSTEAFF.

The DNA for the CDR3 is TGTGCCAGCAGTTTATACGGGGTCGCGAACTATGGCTACACCTTC. As protein: CASSLYGVANYGYTF. V gene TRBV27 combines with J gene TRBJ1-2; D unclear. Germline values: CDR1 MNHEY, CDR2 SMNVEV (reference sequence). Trimming pared 1 base from V and 2 bases from J, leaving 11 bases between. This CDR3 region has 15 residues.

CDR3: CASSGGKTYEQYF. The CDR3 coding sequence is TGTGCCAGCAGTGGGGGCAAAACCTACGAGCAGTACTTC. The chain joins TRBV28 to TRBJ2-7, with a tentative D call TRBD1 (6 bases). Per germline, CDR1 MDHEN and CDR2 SYDVKM. The CDR3 totals 13 residues. V was cut by 5 bases and J by 2 bases, with 10 bases left in between.

The gene calls are TRBV2 and TRBJ1-6; D is unresolved. V shed 3 bases and J shed 14 bases, with 20 bases lying between them. There are 15 residues in the CDR3. Looked up from germline, CDR1 is SNHLY and CDR2 is FYNNEI. The CDR3 DNA follows: TGTGCCAGCAGTGACGGGCCGGGAGTGGTAGTGACCCTCCACTTT. Protein product: CASSDGPGVVVTLHF.

The chain employs TRBV11-2 and TRBJ1-1; weak D call: TRBD1 (5 bases). The V and J ends lost 3 bases and 0 bases respectively, with 14 bases between them. From germline, CDR1 is SGHAT and CDR2 FQNNGV. The CDR3 is 16 amino acids. The chain's CDR3 is CASSFGYRTLNTEAFF. The CDR3 DNA reads TGTGCCAGCAGCTTCGGGTACAGGACCTTGAACACTGAAGCTTTCTTT.

The chain links TRBV6-1 to TRBJ1-1; D uncertain. The germline V gene encodes CDR1 MNHNS and CDR2 SASEGT. Trimming stripped 2 bases from V and 7 bases from J, with 8 bases between. There are 12 residues in the CDR3. The CDR3 sequence is CASSESKDEAFF. The CDR3 nucleotides are TGTGCCAGCAGTGAAAGCAAAGATGAAGCTTTCTTT.